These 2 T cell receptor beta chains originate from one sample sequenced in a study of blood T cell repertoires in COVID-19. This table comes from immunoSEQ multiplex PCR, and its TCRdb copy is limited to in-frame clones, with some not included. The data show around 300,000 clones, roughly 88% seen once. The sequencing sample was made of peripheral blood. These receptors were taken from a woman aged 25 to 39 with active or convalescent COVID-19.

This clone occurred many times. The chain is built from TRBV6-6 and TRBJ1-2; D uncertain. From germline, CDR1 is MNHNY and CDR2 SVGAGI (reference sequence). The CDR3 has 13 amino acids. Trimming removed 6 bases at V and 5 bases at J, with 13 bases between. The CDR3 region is CASSPAAAYGYTF. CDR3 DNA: TGTGCCAGCAGCCCAGCGGCAGCTTATGGCTACACCTTC.

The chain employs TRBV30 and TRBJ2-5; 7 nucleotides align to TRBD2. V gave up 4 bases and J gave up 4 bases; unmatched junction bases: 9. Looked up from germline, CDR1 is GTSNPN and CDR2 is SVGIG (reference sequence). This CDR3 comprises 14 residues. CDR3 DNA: TGTGCCTGGAATCTCGGGGGGATCCGAGAGACCCAGTACTTC. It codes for CAWNLGGIRETQYF.